The clone carrying this TCR beta chain was detected only a few times. Its antigen is not known. The sample comes from a study of T-cell memory formation after mild COVID-19. Background on the study: The study found TCR clusters largely donor specific. Findings and caveats of the study: Pre-infection memory carried some responding clones, suggesting that cross-reactive memory joined. Contracting CD8+ clones were enriched in EMRA, CD4+ mainly in CM and EM.

This CDR3 is 16 amino acids long. V shed 7 bases and J 9 bases; nucleotides not matched to a gene: 18. TCRdb analysed the 5' RACE reads with MiXCR anew, one entry per CDR3 protein. The table records about 170,000 distinct CDR3 sequences, 13% of them present only once. The genes are TRBV12-3 or TRBV12-4 and TRBJ2-1; TRBD1 aligns across 7 bases. The clonotype originates from a man aged 18 to 30 who had mild COVID-19 (a few samples of this study predate the infection). Cell type and time point are not known. The sequenced material came from PBMCs or a T cell subset sorted from them (not recorded which). CDR3 sequence: CASTPRGGTAFSEQFF. The CDR3 DNA follows: TGTGCCAGCACTCCCAGGGGTGGGACAGCCTTTAGTGAGCAGTTCTTC.